These 21 T cell receptor beta chains were all obtained from the same sample, sequenced in a study of blood T cells in healthy people across ages. Alongside a J-beta primer mix, a sample-barcoded 5' primer served in a second PCR lasting roughly 6 to 11 cycles. TCRdb used MiXCR to reprocess the 5' RACE reads, holding one entry per CDR3 protein. The sample carries about 400,000 distinct CDR3 sequences, 45% to 60% recorded once. Sequenced input: blood. The receptors here all came from a man aged 55 to 70 in good health.

The chain has TRBV27 and TRBJ2-3; 8 nucleotides match TRBD2. This CDR3 has 15 amino acids. In germline, CDR1 is MNHEY, CDR2 SMNVEV (reference sequence). Trimming at V came to 4 bases and at J to 9 bases, leaving 12 bases not matched to a gene. As DNA, the CDR3 is TGTGCCAGCAGTTCCCACTCGGGACTAGAAGGGACGCAGTATTTT. Translating it yields CASSSHSGLEGTQYF.

V is TRBV7-9 and J is TRBJ2-3; TRBD1 matches 7 bases. The germline V gene encodes CDR1 SEHNR and CDR2 FQNEAQ (reference sequence). The CDR3 has 16 residues. V trimming: 2 bases; J trimming: 6 bases; junction bases outside the gene matches: 11. CDR3 sequence reads: CASSLLGTARRDTQYF. DNA of the CDR3: TGTGCCAGCAGCTTACTGGGGACAGCCCGCAGGGATACGCAGTATTTT.

On this clonotype itself: This could be a read error, since a much larger clone is one nucleotide away. The CDR3 is CASRSAGPINEQYF. The CDR3 nucleotides read TGTGCCAGCAGATCTGCGGGACCGATCAATGAGCAGTACTTC. This rearrangement joins TRBV11-1 to TRBJ2-1; TRBD2 is a possible D gene (6 bases). The J call may be incorrect, as the DNA end agrees better with TRBJ2-7. The germline V gene encodes CDR1 SGHAT and CDR2 FQDESV (reference sequence). The CDR3 covers 14 residues.

V gene TRBV29-1 combines with J gene TRBJ1-1; D uncertain. The CDR3 is 12 amino acids. Looked up from germline, CDR1 is SQVTM and CDR2 is ANQGSEA. The V and J ends lost 7 bases and 3 bases respectively, with 12 bases between them. CDR3 sequence: CSAIGGDTEAFF. The CDR3 DNA is TGCAGCGCGATAGGCGGGGACACTGAAGCTTTCTTT.

This clonotype was detected only a few times. V usage is TRBV14 and J usage is TRBJ1-1; 9 bases fit TRBD1. The germline V gene encodes CDR1 SGHDN and CDR2 FVKESK. The CDR3 has 16 amino acids. With V trimmed by 4 bases and J by 10 bases, 16 bases remained unmatched. The CDR3 reads CASSLTPGQGVGGAFF. CDR3 nucleotides: TGTGCCAGCAGCCTTACCCCGGGACAGGGAGTGGGGGGAGCTTTCTTT.

This clonotype has just a few counts. The CDR3 DNA reads as TGTGCCAGCAGTCCTCGGACTAGCGGGAGGGTTACGCAGTATTTT. The encoded protein is CASSPRTSGRVTQYF. This chain connects TRBV6-5 to TRBJ2-3; 15 bases are a match to TRBD2. The ends lost 5 bases at V and 8 bases at J; junction bases unmatched: 5. CDR3 length: 15 amino acids. Looked up from germline, CDR1 is MNHEY and CDR2 is SVGAGI.

The chain combines TRBV18 with TRBJ2-1, with 8 nucleotides matching TRBD1. This CDR3 is built from 16 residues. V gave up 4 bases and J gave up 5 bases; unmatched junction bases: 10. The V gene's germline CDR1 is KGHSH and CDR2 LQKENI. The CDR3 reads CASSLRQGSSNNEQFF. The CDR3 bases are TGTGCCAGCTCACTACGACAGGGGTCATCGAACAATGAGCAGTTCTTC.

The J gene is TRBJ2-1, the V gene TRBV7-9; TRBD2 agrees at 13 bases. The CDR3 is made up of 16 amino acids. V gave up 5 bases and J gave up 8 bases; unmatched junction bases: 9. Germline values: CDR1 SEHNR, CDR2 FQNEAQ (reference sequence). DNA of the CDR3: TGTGCCAGCAGCGAAGGACTAGCGGGAGAATCGCATGAGCAGTTCTTC. It yields the protein CASSEGLAGESHEQFF.

In its sample, this clonotype was seen many times. J is TRBJ2-5 and V is TRBV12-3 or TRBV12-4, with 9 bases identical to TRBD1. After removal of 5 bases from V and 4 bases from J, the junction contained 2 bases not matched to a gene. The CDR3 sequence is 13 residues long. In nucleotides, the CDR3 is TGTGCCAGCAGTCGGGACAGGGCAGAGACCCAGTACTTC. Its protein is CASSRDRAETQYF.

V is TRBV4-2 and J is TRBJ1-1; D gene uncertain. V was shortened by 4 bases and J by 1 base, with 10 bases between the two germline ends. The CDR3 totals 14 residues. CDR1 and CDR2 (germline): LGHNA, YNFKEQ. The CDR3 loop is CASSPQDSNTEAFF. The CDR3 nucleotides read TGTGCCAGCAGCCCCCAGGACTCGAACACTGAAGCTTTCTTT.

The CDR3 spells CASSVAGVLGEQFF. CDR3 DNA sequence: TGTGCCAGCAGCGTAGCGGGTGTGCTCGGTGAGCAGTTCTTC. The V and J genes are TRBV9 and TRBJ2-1; D not certain. Trimming cost V 0 bases and J 9 bases, with 13 bases left between them. The length of the CDR3 is 14 residues. Germline values: CDR1 SGDLS, CDR2 YYNGEE.

This chain joins TRBV4-2 and TRBJ2-5, with TRBD1 identical over 9 bases. The CDR3 spans 16 residues. V was clipped by 1 base and J by 5 bases; unmatched bases: 8. Germline V gene data show CDR1 as LGHNA and CDR2 as YNFKEQ. The CDR3 region is CASSQGGGQGLETQYF. The CDR3 DNA follows: TGTGCCAGCAGCCAAGGAGGTGGACAGGGGCTGGAGACCCAGTACTTC.

V gene TRBV6-2 or TRBV6-3 combines with J gene TRBJ2-3; D perhaps matches TRBD2 (5 bases). CDR3 length: 11 residues. CDR1 and CDR2 from the germline V gene are MNHEY and SVGEGT. Trimming shortened V by 7 bases and J by 8 bases, and 10 bases separated the two germline ends. The CDR3, as DNA: TGTGCCAGCACCGACTACGGTACGCAGTATTTT. It specifies CASTDYGTQYF.

In DNA form, the CDR3 reads TGTGCCAGCAGCCAAGATGGTGCGGCTGGGGAGCAGTACTTC. As protein: CASSQDGAAGEQYF. V is TRBV3-1 and J is TRBJ2-7; no clear D. Germline V CDR1 and CDR2: LGHDT, YNNKEL (reference sequence). The CDR3 runs 14 residues. Trimming took 0 bases from V and 7 from J, leaving 13 bases between them.

The chain employs TRBV6-2 or TRBV6-3 and TRBJ2-3; D is possibly TRBD1 (5 bases). Germline values: CDR1 MNHEY, CDR2 SVGEGT. The V and J ends lost 6 bases and 5 bases respectively, with 12 bases between them. The CDR3 runs 13 residues. The CDR3 DNA follows: TGTGCCAGCAGCCTAAGGGGAATAGATACGCAGTATTTT. Translation: CASSLRGIDTQYF.

This clonotype was recorded a few times. V and J are TRBV7-2 and TRBJ2-7; D remains ambiguous. Trimming took off 5 bases at V and 6 bases at J, with 8 bases between the two ends. Germline-derived CDR1 and CDR2 are SGHTA and FQGNSA. This CDR3 is built from 11 residues. The CDR3 loop reads CASSPLLEQYF. The CDR3 nucleotides are TGTGCCAGCAGCCCCCTTCTCGAGCAGTACTTC.

There are a few counts of this clonotype. The chain recombines TRBV2 with TRBJ1-2, with 10 nucleotides matching TRBD1. Per germline, CDR1 SNHLY and CDR2 FYNNEI. The ends lost 3 bases at V and 4 bases at J; junction bases unmatched: 5. This CDR3 is 15 amino acids long. The CDR3 DNA sequence: TGTGCCAGCAGTGATGGGGACAGGGGCATCTATGGCTACACCTTC. Residues: CASSDGDRGIYGYTF.

The rearrangement uses TRBV7-6 and TRBJ2-7, with D perhaps assigned TRBD1 or TRBD2 (5 bases each). The CDR3 extends over 16 amino acids. Germline CDR1 SGHVS, CDR2 FNYEAQ. V lost 5 bases and J 4 bases, leaving 21 bases between the germline ends. The CDR3 loop is CASSPQAGGTVYEQYF. The CDR3 DNA follows: TGTGCCAGCAGCCCGCAGGCCGGTGGGACGGTGTACGAGCAGTACTTC.

As to this clonotype: At one boundary the junction diverges from the germline segment, which might be a read error. J is TRBJ2-6 and V is TRBV28; no clear D gene. The CDR3 length is 16 residues. CDR1 MDHEN and CDR2 SYDVKM come from the germline V gene. CDR3 sequence: CASTRSSLSEANVLTF. The CDR3 DNA sequence: TGTGCCAGCACCCGTTCCTCTCTATCTGAGGCCAACGTCCTGACTTTC.

J is TRBJ2-3 and V is TRBV9, with D perhaps TRBD1 or TRBD2 (5 bases each). V lost 3 bases and J 3 bases, leaving 14 bases between the germline ends. Per germline, CDR1 SGDLS and CDR2 YYNGEE. There are 15 residues in the CDR3. CDR3 sequence reads: CASSADVGGTDTQYF. CDR3 nucleotides: TGTGCCAGCAGCGCCGACGTTGGGGGTACAGATACGCAGTATTTT.

The chain employs TRBV3-1 and TRBJ1-1; D not resolved. This CDR3 is 13 amino acids long. From germline, CDR1 is LGHDT and CDR2 YNNKEL (reference sequence). The ends were cut back, 3 bases at V and 1 base at J, with 6 bases in the middle. The CDR3 sequence: CASSQKGNTEAFF. The CDR3 nucleotides read TGTGCCAGCAGCCAGAAGGGGAACACTGAAGCTTTCTTT.